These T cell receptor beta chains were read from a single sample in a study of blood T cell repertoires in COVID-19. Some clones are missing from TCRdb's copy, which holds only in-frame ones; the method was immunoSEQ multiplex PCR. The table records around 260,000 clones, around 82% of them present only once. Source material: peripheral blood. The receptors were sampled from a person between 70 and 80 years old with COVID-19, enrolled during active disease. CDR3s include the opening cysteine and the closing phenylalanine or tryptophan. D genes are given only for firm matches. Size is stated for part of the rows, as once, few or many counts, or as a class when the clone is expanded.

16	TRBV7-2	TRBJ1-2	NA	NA	TGTGCCAGCAGCTTACTTCCCGGATCCACAACTAAGGGCTACACCTTC	CASSLLPGSTTKGYTF
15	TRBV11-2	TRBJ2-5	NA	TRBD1	TGTGCCAGCAGCAAAAATACAGGGGTGGAAGAGACCCAGTACTTC	CASSKNTGVEETQYF
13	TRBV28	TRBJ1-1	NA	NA	TGTGCCAGCAGCATTCGGCGGGGGACTGAAGCTTTCTTT	CASSIRRGTEAFF
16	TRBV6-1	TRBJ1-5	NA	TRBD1	TGTGCCAGCAGTGGACAGGGCGTAATCGGCAATCAGCCCCAGCATTTT	CASSGQGVIGNQPQHF
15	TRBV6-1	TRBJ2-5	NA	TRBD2	TGTGCCAGCAGTCATCTCCGGGGGGGCGGGGAGACCCAGTACTTC	CASSHLRGGGETQYF
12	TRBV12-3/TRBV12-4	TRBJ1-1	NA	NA	TGTGCCAGCAGGGGATCCTCAGGGTCGGCTTTCTTT	CASRGSSGSAFF
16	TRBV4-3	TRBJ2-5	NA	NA	TGCGCCAGCTCCCCTGGGTTGGGGCTCACCGTAGAGACCCAGTACTTC	CASSPGLGLTVETQYF
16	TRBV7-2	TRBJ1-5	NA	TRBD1	TGTGCCAGCAGCACACGCCGAGGACAGGGCAATCAGCCCCAGCATTTT	CASSTRRGQGNQPQHF
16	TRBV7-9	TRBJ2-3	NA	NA	TGTGCCAGCACCATCTCAGGGAGACTAGGCACAGATACGCAGTATTTT	CASTISGRLGTDTQYF
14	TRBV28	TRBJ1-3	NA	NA	TGTGCCAGCAGTTTCGCAGGGATTGGAAACACCATATATTTT	CASSFAGIGNTIYF
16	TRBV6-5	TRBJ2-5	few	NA	TGTGCCAGCAGTTATTGGGCAGGGGATGTTTGGGAGACCCAGTACTTC	CASSYWAGDVWETQYF
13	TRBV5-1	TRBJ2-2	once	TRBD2	TGCGCCACCCGGGGGGCGAACACCGGGGAGCTGTTTTTT	CATRGANTGELFF
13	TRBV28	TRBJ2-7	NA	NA	TGTGCCAGCAGTTCCGCCCCTATATACGAGCAGTACTTC	CASSSAPIYEQYF
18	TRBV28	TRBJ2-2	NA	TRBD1	TGTGCCAGCAACGTGACAGGGGTACTTCATATTAACACCGGGGAGCTGTTTTTT	CASNVTGVLHINTGELFF
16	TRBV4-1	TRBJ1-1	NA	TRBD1	TGCGCCAGCAGCCAAGGCGAGGGGGCATTGAACACTGAAGCTTTCTTT	CASSQGEGALNTEAFF
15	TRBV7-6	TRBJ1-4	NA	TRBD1	TGTGCCAGCAGCCCGCGGACAGGTTTAGGTGAAAAACTGTTTTTT	CASSPRTGLGEKLFF
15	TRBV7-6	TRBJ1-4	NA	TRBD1	TGTGCCAGCAGCTTAGTCGGACAGGGATGGGAAAAACTGTTTTTT	CASSLVGQGWEKLFF